Listed below are T cell receptor beta chains from one sample, sequenced in a study of blood T cell repertoires in COVID-19. Clones were read by immunoSEQ multiplex PCR, and TCRdb kept only the in-frame ones, dropping some. Of over 250,000 clones in the sample, approximately 90% are singletons; the top ten hold 3%. Sample: PBMCs or T cells enriched from blood (not recorded which). Receptor source: a woman aged 45-65 years who had recovered from COVID-19. CDR3s include the opening cysteine and the closing phenylalanine or tryptophan. D genes are given only for firm matches. The listing skips clone size in some rows; elsewhere it reads once, few, many or a size class.

>TRBD1|TRBV7-3|NA|TRBJ2-1
CASSDAPGQGSYNEQFF
TGTGCCAGCAGCGACGCCCCCGGACAGGGCTCCTACAATGAGCAGTTCTTC
>TRBD1|TRBV9|NA|TRBJ1-1
CASSETGTGGRTEAFF
TGTGCCAGCAGCGAAACCGGGACAGGGGGAAGGACTGAAGCTTTCTTT
>NA|TRBV5-4|once|TRBJ1-4
CASSFGLANEKLFF
TGTGCCAGCAGCTTTGGACTCGCTAATGAAAAACTGTTTTTT
>NA|TRBV28|NA|TRBJ2-3
CASTRTDIIDTQYF
TGTGCCAGCACTCGGACGGACATCATTGATACGCAGTATTTT
>TRBD1|TRBV18|NA|TRBJ2-5
CASSQGTGGETQYF
TGTGCCAGCTCACAAGGGACAGGGGGCGAGACCCAGTACTTC
>TRBD1|TRBV30|NA|TRBJ2-2
CAWNGDRGATGELFF
TGTGCCTGGAACGGGGACAGGGGTGCGACCGGGGAGCTGTTTTTT
>TRBD1|TRBV2|NA|TRBJ2-3
CASGRDRGSADTQYF
TGTGCCAGCGGCCGGGACAGGGGATCTGCTGATACGCAGTATTTT
>TRBD1|TRBV10-3|few|TRBJ1-4
CAIRGQDREKLFF
TGTGCCATCAGGGGACAGGACCGTGAAAAACTGTTTTTT
>TRBD2|TRBV28|NA|TRBJ2-7
CASSRTSGPLSYEQYF
TGTGCCAGCAGCCGGACTAGCGGGCCACTCTCCTACGAGCAGTACTTC
>NA|TRBV7-2|NA|TRBJ1-5
CASSPGVYQPQHF
TGTGCCAGCAGCCCGGGAGTCTATCAGCCCCAGCATTTT
>TRBD1|TRBV7-2|NA|TRBJ1-5
CASSSSTGAPQPQHF
TGTGCCAGCAGCTCAAGTACAGGGGCACCGCAGCCCCAGCATTTT
>NA|TRBV28|NA|TRBJ1-2
CASREQGRGYTF
TGTGCCTCTCGAGAACAGGGACGAGGCTACACCTTC
>NA|TRBV15|NA|TRBJ1-2
CATSRAKGKTYGYTF
TGTGCCACCAGCAGAGCTAAGGGGAAAACCTATGGCTACACCTTC
>TRBD1|TRBV28|NA|TRBJ1-2
CASSTSDRVLRGYTF
TGTGCCAGCAGTACCTCGGACAGGGTACTTCGTGGCTACACCTTC
>NA|TRBV27|NA|TRBJ2-2
CASSYRVANTGELFF
TGTGCCAGCAGTTACCGGGTCGCGAACACCGGGGAGCTGTTTTTT
>NA|TRBV7-3|NA|TRBJ1-1
CASSLMGQTEAFF
TGTGCCAGCAGCTTAATGGGCCAAACTGAAGCTTTCTTT
>NA|TRBV4-3|few|TRBJ1-2
CASSPTGLPGRGYTF
TGCGCCAGCAGCCCTACCGGACTGCCTGGTAGGGGCTACACCTTC
>NA|TRBV25-1|once|TRBJ2-3
CASSDSLGKGTDTQYF
TGTGCCAGCAGTGATTCCCTAGGGAAGGGGACAGATACGCAGTATTTT
>TRBD2|TRBV4-1|NA|TRBJ2-1
CASSQVFLAGGIEQFF
TGCGCCAGCAGCCAAGTTTTTCTAGCGGGAGGAATTGAGCAGTTCTTC
>NA|TRBV7-9|NA|TRBJ1-3
CAFRRGVSGNTIYF
TGTGCCTTCAGGCGGGGCGTCTCTGGAAACACCATATATTTT